This entry concerns a single T cell receptor (beta chain). The sample is drawn from a study of T-cell memory formation after mild COVID-19. TCRdb recomputed calls from the 5' RACE reads with MiXCR, one row per CDR3 protein. Among about 49,000 distinct CDR3 sequences, approximately 8% were seen once, and the ten largest hold 1.4%. The receptor's source is a man in his late teens or twenties who had mild COVID-19 (a few samples of this study predate the infection). Cell type and time point are not known. The sequenced sample was PBMCs or a T cell subset sorted from them (not recorded which).

Written as DNA, the CDR3 is TGTGCCAGCAGTTTGACGGATGTATATGGCTACACCTTC. It encodes CASSLTDVYGYTF. The genes are TRBV6-2 or TRBV6-3 and TRBJ1-2; unclear D gene. The V end was cut by 4 bases, the J end by 5 bases, with 11 bases between. Germline values: CDR1 MNHEY, CDR2 SVGEGT. The CDR3 is 13 amino acids.